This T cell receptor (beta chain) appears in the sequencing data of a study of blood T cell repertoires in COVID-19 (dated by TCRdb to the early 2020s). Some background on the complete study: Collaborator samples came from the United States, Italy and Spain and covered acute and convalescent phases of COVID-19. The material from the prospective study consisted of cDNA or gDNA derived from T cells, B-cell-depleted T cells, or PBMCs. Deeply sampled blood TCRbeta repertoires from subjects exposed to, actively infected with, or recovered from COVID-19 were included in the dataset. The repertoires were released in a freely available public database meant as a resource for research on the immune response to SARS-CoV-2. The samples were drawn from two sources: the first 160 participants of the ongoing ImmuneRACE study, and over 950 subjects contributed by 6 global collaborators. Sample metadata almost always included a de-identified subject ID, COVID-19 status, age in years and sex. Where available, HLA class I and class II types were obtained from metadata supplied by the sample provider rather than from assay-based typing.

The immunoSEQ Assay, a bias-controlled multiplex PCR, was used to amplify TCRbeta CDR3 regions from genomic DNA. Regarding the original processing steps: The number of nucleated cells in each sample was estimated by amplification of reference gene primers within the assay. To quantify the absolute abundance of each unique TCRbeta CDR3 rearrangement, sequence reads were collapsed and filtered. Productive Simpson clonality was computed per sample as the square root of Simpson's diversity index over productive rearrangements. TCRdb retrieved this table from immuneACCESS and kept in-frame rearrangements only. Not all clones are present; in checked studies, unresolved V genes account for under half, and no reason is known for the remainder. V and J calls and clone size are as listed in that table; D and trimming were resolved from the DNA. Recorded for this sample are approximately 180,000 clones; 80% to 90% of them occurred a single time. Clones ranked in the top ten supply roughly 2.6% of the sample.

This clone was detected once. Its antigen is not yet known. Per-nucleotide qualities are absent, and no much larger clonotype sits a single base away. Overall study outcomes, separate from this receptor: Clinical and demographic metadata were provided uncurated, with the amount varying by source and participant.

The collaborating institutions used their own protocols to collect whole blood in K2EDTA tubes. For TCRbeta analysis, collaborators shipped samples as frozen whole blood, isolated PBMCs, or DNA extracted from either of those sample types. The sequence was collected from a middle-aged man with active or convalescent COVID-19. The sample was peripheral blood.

The CDR3 has the sequence CASSYDPRRSYGYTF. DNA sequence: TGTGCCAGCAGTTATGACCCTAGGCGGTCATATGGCTACACCTTC. This chain joins TRBV5-4 to TRBJ1-2, with no reliable assignment of the D segment. Inclusive of the bounding cysteine and phenylalanine, the CDR3 is 15 residues long. CDR3 DNA only is kept here, 45 bases in frame from base 1. Trimming removed 5 bases from V and 5 bases from J, leaving 19 bases between the germline ends. Via the germline V gene (reference sequence), CDR1 is SGHNT and CDR2 YYREEE.